The 30 T cell receptor beta chains below were found in one sample sequenced in a study of breast tumors, draining lymph nodes, adjacent tissues. Samples came from axillary lymph nodes draining the breast cancer. TCRdb used MiXCR to reprocess the multiplex PCR reads, holding one entry per CDR3 protein. Counted here are under 250,000 distinct CDR3 sequences, approximately 31% occurring once; the ten biggest clones make up roughly 1.3%. Input material: axillary lymph node tissue. Every receptor here comes from a female donor with breast cancer. Some clones in this sample may be carry-over from other donors' samples.

This clonotype was seen ten or more times. The chain is built from TRBV5-4 and TRBJ2-7, with D possibly being TRBD2 (6 bases). Germline V CDR1 and CDR2: SGHNT, YYREEE (reference sequence). This CDR3 is 14 amino acids long. V was clipped by 0 bases and J by 2 bases, with 9 bases between them. The CDR3 bases are TGTGCCAGCAGCTTGGGACTAGTCCCCTACGAGCAGTACTTC. Translating gives CASSLGLVPYEQYF.

The chain combines TRBV12-3 or TRBV12-4 with TRBJ1-6, with TRBD1 matching 8 bases. Trimming removed 8 bases from V and 7 bases from J; junction bases left unmatched: 7. This CDR3 has 14 residues. CDR3 in amino acids: CASGRTGPNSPLHF. The CDR3 DNA sequence: TGTGCCAGCGGGAGGACAGGGCCCAATTCACCCCTCCACTTT.

Ten or more counts support this clonotype. The chain employs TRBV28 and TRBJ1-6, with a weak D call TRBD1 (5 bases). The CDR3 covers 13 residues. The germline CDR1 and CDR2 sequences are MDHEN and SYDVKM. The V end lost 6 bases, the J end lost 13 bases, and 16 bases lay between the germline ends. Here the CDR3 reads CASRMQLGLPLHF. The CDR3 nucleotides are TGTGCCAGCAGAATGCAATTGGGACTCCCCCTCCACTTT.

This clonotype was observed at least ten times. The CDR3 spells CASSLKGHYGYTF. The CDR3 coding sequence is TGTGCCAGCAGTTTAAAGGGGCACTATGGCTACACCTTC. V is TRBV27 and J is TRBJ1-2; a possible D gene is TRBD1 (5 bases). The ends were cut back, 2 bases at V and 3 bases at J, with 7 bases in the middle. Looked up from germline, CDR1 is MNHEY and CDR2 is SMNVEV (reference sequence). The CDR3 covers 13 residues.

For this clonotype: Possible read error: a much larger clone is one base away. Because the CDR3 is missing its conserved closing phenylalanine or tryptophan, this is likely a read error. The V gene is TRBV28, the J gene TRBJ2-7; TRBD2 matches at 8 bases. Unmatched junction bases numbered 17, after V lost 7 bases and J lost 9 bases. Germline CDR1 and CDR2: MDHEN and SYDVKM. The CDR3 length is 15 residues. The CDR3: CASTQLAAVTSRQYL. DNA of the CDR3: TGTGCCAGCACCCAACTAGCGGCCGTAACGTCCCGGCAGTACCTC.

The sample holds many counts of this clonotype. J is TRBJ2-1 and V is TRBV9; 9 bases match TRBD1. The J segment lost 1 base and the V segment lost 3 bases, leaving 11 bases of the junction unmatched. The CDR3 runs to 18 residues. The germline CDR1 and CDR2 sequences are SGDLS and YYNGEE. Here the CDR3 DNA reads TGTGCCAGCAGCGACCCCCTCACAGGGGGCCGATCCTACAATGAGCAGTTCTTC. Translating gives CASSDPLTGGRSYNEQFF.

This clonotype was seen at least ten times. The chain uses TRBV11-2 and TRBJ2-7; the D is unclear. In germline, CDR1 is SGHAT, CDR2 FQNNGV. The CDR3 length is 12 residues. Deletions cut 5 bases from V and 4 bases from J, with 9 bases between. The CDR3 DNA reads TGTGCCAGCAGCATGACCCGATACGAGCAGTACTTC. This sequence encodes CASSMTRYEQYF.

This clonotype was picked up many times. CDR3 in DNA: TGTGCCAGCAGCTTAGAGGGACAGGGCAATCAGCCCCAGCATTTT. Amino acid sequence: CASSLEGQGNQPQHF. The rearrangement joins TRBV7-9 to TRBJ1-5; 8 bases are a match to TRBD1. The V and J ends lost 1 base and 2 bases, in that order; junction bases with no gene match: 1. This CDR3 comprises 15 residues. Germline values: CDR1 SEHNR, CDR2 FQNEAQ (reference sequence).

This chain uses TRBV11-2 with TRBJ2-6; 7 bases align to TRBD2. The trim removed 11 bases at V and 5 bases at J, leaving 27 bases unmatched. The CDR3 runs to 20 residues. CDR1 and CDR2 from the germline V gene are SGHAT and FQNNGV. DNA of the CDR3: TGTGCCTGGAGTCTCCTCTCTAATAGCGGGCCAGGTAGAAGGGCCAACGTCCTGACTTTC. Protein sequence: CAWSLLSNSGPGRRANVLTF.

There are many counts of this clonotype. The chain carries TRBV12-3 or TRBV12-4 and TRBJ1-2; TRBD1 agrees at 7 bases. The trim removed 7 bases at V and 7 bases at J, leaving 12 bases unmatched. This CDR3 has 14 amino acids. The CDR3 coding sequence is TGTGCCAGCACCATCACAGGGGCCGCCCGTGGCTACACCTTC. It is translated as CASTITGAARGYTF.

This clonotype was picked up many times. V gene TRBV7-9 combines with J gene TRBJ1-5; 8 bases align to TRBD1. V dropped 7 bases and J dropped 5; count of bases not matched to a gene: 4. Germline CDR1 and CDR2: SEHNR and FQNEAQ (reference sequence). This CDR3 region has 13 residues. The CDR3 DNA reads as TGTGCCAGCAACTCGGACAGGGATCAGCCCCAGCATTTT. Residues: CASNSDRDQPQHF.

This clonotype has a count of ten or more. The genes are TRBV7-2 and TRBJ2-5; D uncertain. V was shortened by 6 bases and J by 5 bases, with 7 bases between the two germline ends. CDR3 length equals 11 residues. The germline V gene encodes CDR1 SGHTA and CDR2 FQGNSA. The CDR3 DNA follows: TGTGCCAGCAGGTCCGGGGAGACCCAGTACTTC. Protein: CASRSGETQYF. Complete variable domain (other parts from reference TRBV7-2 and TRBJ2-5): GAGVSQSPSNKVTEKGKDVELRCDPISGHTALYWYRQSLGQGLEFLIYFQGNSAPDKSGLPSDRFSAERTGGSVSTLTIQRTQQEDSAVYLCASRSGETQYFGPGTRLLVL.

This clonotype appeared many times. The chain is built from TRBV10-3 and TRBJ2-5; TRBD1 matches at 9 bases. The CDR3 loop spans 15 amino acids. The J segment lost 4 bases and the V segment lost 3 bases, leaving 6 bases of the junction unmatched. CDR1 and CDR2 from the germline V gene are ENHRY and SYGVKD. For the CDR3, the DNA is TGTGCCATCAGTGATCGGGGACAGGGAGGAGAGACCCAGTACTTC. Protein: CAISDRGQGGETQYF.

Details on this clonotype: This may come from a read error, since a much larger clone is one base off. The genes are TRBV6-1 and TRBJ1-5, with 10 bases aligning to TRBD1. The germline gives CDR1 MNHNS, CDR2 SASEGT. J gave up 11 bases and V 8 bases, and 12 bases lay outside the gene matches. CDR3 size: 14 residues. CDR3 loop: CASGLDRGQASQHF. In DNA, the CDR3 is TGTGCCAGCGGGCTCGACAGGGGGCAAGCATCCCAGCATTTT.

The chain has TRBV2 and TRBJ2-7; unclear D gene. V was shortened by 9 bases and J by 4 bases, with 7 bases between the two germline ends. The CDR3 spans 10 residues. CDR1 is SNHLY and CDR2 is FYNNEI in the germline V gene. The CDR3 loop is CARDGYEQYF. The CDR3 DNA follows: TGTGCCAGGGACGGATACGAGCAGTACTTC. Looking up the rest from reference TRBV2 and TRBJ2-7 gives the full variable domain: EPEVTQTPSHQVTQMGQEVILRCVPISNHLYFYWYRQILGQKVEFLVSFYNNEISEKSEIFDDQFSVERPDGSNFTLKIRSTKLEDSAMYFCARDGYEQYFGPGTRLTVT.

This rearrangement joins TRBV20-1 to TRBJ1-5; D is perhaps TRBD1 (6 bases). Trimming left V 3 bases short and J 11 bases short, with 23 bases between. The CDR3 is made up of 15 amino acids. CDR1 and CDR2 (germline): DFQATT, SNEGSKA (reference sequence). Written as DNA, the CDR3 is TGCAGTGCTAGCCGACCACAGGGTAGCCAAGAGACCCAGCATTTT. It encodes CSASRPQGSQETQHF.

The table lists this clonotype with many counts. The CDR3 spells CASSPNSHGTSAPYF. In nucleotides, the CDR3 is TGTGCCAGCAGCCCGAACTCTCACGGGACTAGCGCCCCGTACTTC. The rearrangement joins TRBV14 to TRBJ2-5; 10 bases line up with TRBD2. The CDR3 covers 15 residues. V was clipped by 4 bases and J by 13 bases; unmatched bases: 15. Germline V gene data show CDR1 as SGHDN and CDR2 as FVKESK.

This clonotype was detected ten times or more. The chain recombines TRBV4-1 with TRBJ2-1; 13 bases are shared with TRBD2. The trim removed 4 bases at V and 8 bases at J, leaving 8 bases unmatched. The CDR3 loop spans 16 amino acids. Germline V gives CDR1 MGHRA, CDR2 YSYEKL. CDR3 protein: CASSPGTSGNRYEQFF. The DNA of the CDR3 is TGCGCCAGCAGCCCCGGGACTAGCGGGAATCGGTATGAGCAGTTCTTC.

In this sample, this clonotype turned up many times. The chain combines TRBV7-3 with TRBJ2-3; TRBD2 aligns across 10 bases. Germline values: CDR1 SGHTA, CDR2 FQGTGA. There are 14 residues in the CDR3. The junction had 5 bases not matched to a gene; V was cut back by 7 bases and J by 4 bases. The CDR3 reads CASKRTSGSDTQYF. The CDR3 bases are TGTGCCAGCAAAAGGACTAGCGGTTCAGATACGCAGTATTTT.

A few counts support this clonotype. A much more abundant neighbour one base away suggests this may be a read error. The rearrangement links TRBV6-1 to TRBJ2-2; possibly TRBD1 for D (6 bases). Per germline, CDR1 MNHNS and CDR2 SASEGT. V lost 6 bases and J lost 7, with 15 bases in between. This CDR3 spans 14 amino acids. CDR3 region: CASRLDRSLGELFF. The DNA of the CDR3 is TGTGCCAGCAGGCTTGACAGGTCCCTCGGGGAGCTGTTTTTT.

This clonotype has a count of ten or more. This chain links TRBV3-1 with TRBJ1-3, with TRBD1 matching 8 bases. The CDR3 sequence is 16 residues long. The germline V gene has CDR1 LGHDT and CDR2 YNNKEL (reference sequence). The V segment lost 5 bases and the J segment 1 base; nucleotides outside the gene matches: 7. The CDR3 DNA follows: TGTGCCAGCAGCTTTATGACAGGGGCATCTGGAAACACCATATATTTT. It is translated as CASSFMTGASGNTIYF.

This chain joins TRBV7-9 and TRBJ1-3; D is uncertain. Trimming stripped 5 bases from V and 11 bases from J, with 19 bases between. Germline CDR1 SEHNR, CDR2 FQNEAQ (reference sequence). CDR3 length equals 14 residues. CDR3 in DNA: TGTGCCAGCAGCGCCGACACCCTTAGGAACGCCATATATTTT. Translation gives CASSADTLRNAIYF.

The rearrangement links TRBV5-4 to TRBJ1-3, with D tentatively TRBD1 (6 bases). The CDR3 covers 14 residues. The germline V gene encodes CDR1 SGHNT and CDR2 YYREEE (reference sequence). V gave up 7 bases and J gave up 2 bases, with 13 bases separating them. The CDR3 DNA follows: TGTGCCAGCGGCAGAGGGGACACTGGAAACACCATATATTTT. Translated, it gives CASGRGDTGNTIYF.

The CDR3 here is CASSARAGGTEAFF. CDR3 nucleotide sequence: TGTGCCAGCAGTGCTAGAGCAGGGGGTACTGAAGCTTTCTTT. The rearrangement joins TRBV25-1 to TRBJ1-1; 7 bases match TRBD1. CDR1 is MGHDK, CDR2 SYGVNS, per germline. This CDR3 has 14 residues. The V and J ends lost 4 bases and 5 bases, in that order; junction bases with no gene match: 7. Filled out from reference TRBV25-1 and TRBJ1-1, the complete variable domain reads EADIYQTPRYLVIGTGKKITLECSQTMGHDKMYWYQQDPGMELHLIHYSYGVNSTEKGDLSSESTVSRIRTEHFPLTLESARPSHTSQYLCASSARAGGTEAFFGQGTRLTVV.

This clonotype was counted many times. The chain recombines TRBV7-9 with TRBJ2-3; the D gene is possibly TRBD2 (5 bases). Germline V CDR1 and CDR2: SEHNR, FQNEAQ (reference sequence). V lost 5 bases and J lost 0, with 9 bases in between. There are 14 residues in the CDR3. Here the CDR3 DNA reads TGTGCCAGCAGCCCGTTAGCGAGCACAGATACGCAGTATTTT. Protein product: CASSPLASTDTQYF.

The V gene is TRBV19, the J gene TRBJ2-5, with D possibly being TRBD1 (6 bases). Germline CDR1 LNHDA, CDR2 SQIVND (reference sequence). The length of the CDR3 is 14 residues. DNA of the CDR3: TGTGCTAGAGATGCGGACAGCAGATCCGAGACCCAGTACTTC. Translating gives CARDADSRSETQYF. Using reference TRBV19 and TRBJ2-5 for the parts outside the CDR3, the full variable domain is DGGITQSPKYLFRKEGQNVTLSCEQNLNHDAMYWYRQDPGQGLRLIYYSQIVNDFQKGDIAEGYSVSREKKESFPLTVTSAQKNPTAFYLCARDADSRSETQYFGPGTRLLVL.

This clonotype was observed many times. V and J are TRBV19 and TRBJ1-5; D is uncertain. This CDR3 region has 15 residues. Germline CDR1 LNHDA, CDR2 SQIVND (reference sequence). Trimming shortened V by 6 bases and J by 1 base, and 13 bases separated the two germline ends. This CDR3 reads CASRLIAVSNQPQHF. Here the CDR3 DNA reads TGTGCCAGTAGACTTATAGCAGTGAGCAATCAGCCCCAGCATTTT.

About this clonotype itself: Compared with germline, one end of the junction differs, possibly owing to a read error. The chain combines TRBV20-1 with TRBJ1-5; 8 nucleotides line up with TRBD1. The germline gives CDR1 DFQATT, CDR2 SNEGSKA (reference sequence). CDR3 length: 15 amino acids. CDR3: CSASQGAGGTQPRHF. CDR3 DNA sequence: TGCAGTGCGAGCCAGGGGGCCGGGGGCACTCAGCCCCGGCATTTT.

In this sample, this clonotype turned up a few times. This chain joins TRBV12-5 and TRBJ1-1; no definite D call. Trimming removed 6 bases from V and 4 bases from J, with 12 bases in between. CDR3 length: 13 amino acids. The germline gives CDR1 LGHNT, CDR2 FRNRAP. CDR3 DNA sequence: TGTGCTAGTGGGGCCTTAAGAGGCACTGAAGCTTTCTTT. Translated: CASGALRGTEAFF.

The sample holds many counts of this clonotype. V is TRBV5-1 and J is TRBJ1-3; 8 bases fit TRBD1. Germline lookup yields CDR1 SGHRS and CDR2 YFSETQ. The J segment lost 0 bases and the V segment lost 4 bases, leaving 12 bases of the junction unmatched. This CDR3 has 18 residues. The CDR3 DNA follows: TGCGCCAGCAGCACCCTAGGGACAGGACTGTTCTCTGGAAACACCATATATTTT. Its translation: CASSTLGTGLFSGNTIYF.